What follows are 5 T cell receptor beta chains derived from one specimen sequenced in a study of blood T cell repertoires in COVID-19. Repertoires were generated with immunoSEQ multiplex PCR, while TCRdb's copy carries only in-frame clones and drops some. The sample lists about 290,000 clones; 85% to 90% were seen once. The sample comprised peripheral blood. All receptors derive from a middle-aged man with acute or convalescent COVID-19.

This sequence joins TRBV11-2 and TRBJ1-6; D possibly corresponds to TRBD1 (5 bases). Trimming removed 1 base from V and 10 bases from J, with 11 bases in between. The CDR3 extends over 14 amino acids. Germline V gene sequence: CDR1 SGHAT, CDR2 FQNNGV. This CDR3 reads CASSLGTIKSPLHF. The CDR3, as DNA: TGTGCCAGCAGCTTAGGGACAATCAAATCACCCCTCCACTTT.

V and J are TRBV2 and TRBJ2-3; D may be TRBD2 (6 bases). CDR3 size: 17 residues. Germline assignment: CDR1 SNHLY and CDR2 FYNNEI. V lost 6 bases to trimming and J lost 6 bases, with 25 bases between them. CDR3 sequence (DNA): TGTGCCAGCAGCGTCTCGGGAGAACTCATCCCCCGGGATACGCAGTATTTT. It encodes CASSVSGELIPRDTQYF.

The chain combines TRBV3-1 (or the pseudogene TRBV3-2) with TRBJ1-6; perhaps TRBD1 as D (5 bases). The germline gives CDR1 LGHDT, CDR2 YNNKEL (reference sequence). CDR3 size: 16 residues. V was shortened by 1 base and J by 10 bases, with 17 bases between the two germline ends. CDR3 protein: CASSQAAQQARSPLHF. The DNA of the CDR3 is TGTGCCAGCAGCCAAGCCGCCCAACAGGCCAGGTCACCCCTCCACTTT.

The chain recombines TRBV11-2 with TRBJ2-7; tentative D call: TRBD1 (6 bases). CDR1 and CDR2 from the germline V gene are SGHAT and FQNNGV. Trimming removed 1 base at V and 5 bases at J, with 15 bases between. The CDR3 runs 15 residues. CDR3 sequence: CASSLAPGTFNEQYF. The CDR3 nucleotides read TGTGCCAGCAGCTTAGCCCCTGGGACATTCAACGAGCAGTACTTC.

DNA of the CDR3: TGCGCCAGCAGCTTGTTAGTACAGGGGGGGGCCCAGTACTTC. Translation: CASSLLVQGGAQYF. The chain carries TRBV5-1 and TRBJ2-5, with D maybe TRBD1 (8 bases). Trimming removed 1 base from V and 9 bases from J, with 16 bases in between. Germline V gene lookup returns CDR1 SGHRS and CDR2 YFSETQ. This CDR3 is built from 14 residues.